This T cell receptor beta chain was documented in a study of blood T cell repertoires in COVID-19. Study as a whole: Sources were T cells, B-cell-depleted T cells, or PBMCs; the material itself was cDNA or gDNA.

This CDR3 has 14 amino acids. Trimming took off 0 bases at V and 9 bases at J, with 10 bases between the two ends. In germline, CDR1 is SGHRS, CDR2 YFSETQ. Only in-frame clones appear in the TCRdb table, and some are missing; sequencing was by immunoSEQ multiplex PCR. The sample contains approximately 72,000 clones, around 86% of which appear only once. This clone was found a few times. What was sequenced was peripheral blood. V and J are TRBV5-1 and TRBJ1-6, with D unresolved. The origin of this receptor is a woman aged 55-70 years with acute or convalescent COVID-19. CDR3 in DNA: TGCGCCAGCAGCTTGGATTCGCGGGGTTCACCCCTCCACTTT. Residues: CASSLDSRGSPLHF.